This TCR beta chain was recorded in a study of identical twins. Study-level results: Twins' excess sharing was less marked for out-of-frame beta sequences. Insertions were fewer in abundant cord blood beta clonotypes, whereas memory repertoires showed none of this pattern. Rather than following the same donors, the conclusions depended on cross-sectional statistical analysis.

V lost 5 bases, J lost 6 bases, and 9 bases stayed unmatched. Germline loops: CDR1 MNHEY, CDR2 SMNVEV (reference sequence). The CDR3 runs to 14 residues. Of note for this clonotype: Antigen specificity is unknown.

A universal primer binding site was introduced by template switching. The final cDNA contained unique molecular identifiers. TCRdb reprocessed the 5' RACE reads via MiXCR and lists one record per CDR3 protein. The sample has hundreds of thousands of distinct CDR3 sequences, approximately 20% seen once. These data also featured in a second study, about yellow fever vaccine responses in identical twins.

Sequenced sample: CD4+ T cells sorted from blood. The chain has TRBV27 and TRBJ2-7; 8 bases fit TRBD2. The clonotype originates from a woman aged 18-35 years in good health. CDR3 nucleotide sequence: TGTGCCAGCAGTCCCACGGGGGGGTGGGGCGAGCAGTACTTC. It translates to CASSPTGGWGEQYF.